This T cell receptor beta chain was profiled in a study of T cell repertoires in cytomegalovirus infection. Overall study results and limits: Summed frequency of public TCR beta families distinguished CMV carriers with the relevant HLA.

In its sample, this clonotype was seen a few times. Its antigen is still unknown. This CDR3 region has 17 residues. The germline CDR1 and CDR2 sequences are SGHTA and FQGNSA. V was clipped by 0 bases and J by 2 bases; unmatched bases: 6. TCRdb itself ran the reads through MiXCR, one entry per CDR3 protein. The sample lists under 850,000 distinct CDR3 sequences; around 31% were seen once. The receptor comes from a human donor in good health (CMV status not recorded). Some clones in this sample may be carry-over from other donors' samples. This material consisted of cultured PBMCs, taken from culture after CMV antigen stimulation. V usage is TRBV7-2 and J usage is TRBJ2-7, with 11 bases fitting TRBD1. CDR3 in DNA: TGTGCCAGCAGCTTAGCCTTTACGGACAGGGGGCCCTACGAGCAGTACTTC. This translates into CASSLAFTDRGPYEQYF.